The 17 T cell receptor beta chains below come from one sample, sequenced in a study of T cell responses to AZD1222 COVID-19 vaccine. Sequenced by immunoSEQ multiplex PCR; TCRdb stores in-frame clones only, minus some. The sample has 85,000 to 100,000 clones; roughly 80% are singletons. The material sequenced was peripheral blood, taken on day 0 of AZD1222 vaccination. The origin of the receptors is an adult in good health.

V and J are TRBV5-1 and TRBJ2-5; D possibly uses TRBD1 or TRBD2 (6 bases each). V dropped 0 bases and J dropped 5 bases, with 11 bases sitting between them. CDR3 length: 14 amino acids. Germline V lookup: CDR1 SGHRS, CDR2 YFSETQ. The CDR3 nucleotides are TGCGCCAGCAGCTTGGCGGAGGGGGGCGAGACCCAGTACTTC. Translating gives CASSLAEGGETQYF.

This rearrangement joins TRBV5-5 to TRBJ2-7; 12 bases are a match to TRBD2. Germline assignment: CDR1 SGHKS and CDR2 YYEKEE (reference sequence). With 4 bases clipped from V and 3 bases from J, the junction kept 5 bases outside the gene matches. CDR3 length equals 15 residues. The CDR3 DNA follows: TGTGCCAGCAGCCGACTAGCGGGGGCCTACTACGAGCAGTACTTC. Residues: CASSRLAGAYYEQYF.

In regard to this clone: The identical CDR3 is also encoded by other nucleotide sequences in the sample. The V and J genes are TRBV9 and TRBJ2-2; D is perhaps TRBD2 (5 bases). The CDR3 sequence is 13 residues long. Germline CDR1 and CDR2: SGDLS and YYNGEE. Trimming left V 0 bases short and J 5 bases short, with 5 bases between. The DNA for the CDR3 is TGTGCCAGCAGCGTAGCGGGAACCGGGGAGCTGTTTTTT. Translation: CASSVAGTGELFF.

This rearrangement joins TRBV18 to TRBJ2-5, with D maybe TRBD1 (5 bases). The V end was cut by 1 base, the J end by 2 bases, with 8 bases between. The CDR3 runs to 14 residues. CDR1 and CDR2 from the germline V gene are KGHSH and LQKENI. CDR3 sequence reads: CASSPQGMQETQYF. In nucleotides, the CDR3 is TGTGCCAGCTCACCACAGGGGATGCAAGAGACCCAGTACTTC.

The CDR3 DNA reads as TGCGCCAGCAGTGAGTCTCAACGAGCGGCCCCTGAGACCCAGTACTTC. Encoded protein: CASSESQRAAPETQYF. This sequence joins TRBV10-2 and TRBJ2-5, with D possibly being TRBD2 (5 bases). The CDR3 is 16 residues long. Germline values: CDR1 WSHSY, CDR2 SAAADI. The V and J ends lost 0 bases and 5 bases respectively, with 16 bases between them.

The rearrangement uses TRBV5-1 and TRBJ2-1; 9 bases are shared with TRBD1. Germline-derived CDR1 and CDR2 are SGHRS and YFSETQ. CDR3 length: 13 amino acids. The J segment lost 15 bases and the V segment lost 3 bases, leaving 10 bases of the junction unmatched. In nucleotides, the CDR3 is TGCGCCAGCAGCTGGACAGGGGTCAACGAGTGGTTCTTC. Its translation: CASSWTGVNEWFF.

J is TRBJ2-3 and V is TRBV18; TRBD2 is a possible D gene (6 bases). Trimming took off 6 bases at V and 0 bases at J, with 13 bases between the two ends. Germline values: CDR1 KGHSH, CDR2 LQKENI. CDR3 length: 15 amino acids. Here the CDR3 reads CASSPRLVSTDTQYF. CDR3 DNA: TGTGCCAGCTCTCCCCGACTAGTAAGCACAGATACGCAGTATTTT.

The chain links TRBV7-2 to TRBJ1-3; D is ambiguous. Trimming took off 2 bases at V and 4 bases at J, with 9 bases between the two ends. Germline CDR1 reads SGHTA; CDR2 reads FQGNSA. The CDR3 loop spans 14 amino acids. The CDR3 nucleotides are TGTGCCAGCAGCTTAAATCGGATGGGAAACACCATATATTTT. It encodes CASSLNRMGNTIYF. Drawing the rest from reference TRBV7-2 and TRBJ1-3, the complete variable domain is GAGVSQSPSNKVTEKGKDVELRCDPISGHTALYWYRQSLGQGLEFLIYFQGNSAPDKSGLPSDRFSAERTGGSVSTLTIQRTQQEDSAVYLCASSLNRMGNTIYFGEGSWLTVV.

This clone was seen a few times. The chain combines TRBV5-4 with TRBJ1-2; TRBD1 might be the D (6 bases). With 4 bases removed from V and 7 bases from J, the gap between germline ends came to 14 bases. Looked up from germline, CDR1 is SGHNT and CDR2 is YYREEE (reference sequence). CDR3 length equals 13 residues. The CDR3 nucleotides are TGTGCCAGCAGCGTGGGCGGGGGCAGTGGCTACACCTTC. This encodes CASSVGGGSGYTF.

The chain carries TRBV28 and TRBJ2-3, with 7 bases that match TRBD2. This CDR3 comprises 17 residues. The ends lost 3 bases at V and 1 base at J; junction bases unmatched: 10. Germline-derived CDR1 and CDR2 are MDHEN and SYDVKM. The DNA for the CDR3 is TGTGCCAGCAGTTTTCCGGGAAGGGAGGGCCGCACAGATACGCAGTATTTT. Protein product: CASSFPGREGRTDTQYF.

V usage is TRBV6-1 and J usage is TRBJ2-2; 7 bases line up with TRBD1. Germline V gene lookup returns CDR1 MNHNS and CDR2 SASEGT. The V gene end was trimmed by 2 bases and the J gene end by 0 bases; junction bases not matched to a gene: 0. The CDR3 covers 15 residues. CDR3 sequence: CASSEQGANTGELFF. The CDR3 DNA reads as TGTGCCAGCAGTGAACAGGGGGCGAACACCGGGGAGCTGTTTTTT.

The chain has TRBV6-2 or TRBV6-3 and TRBJ1-4, with 9 bases identical to TRBD1. V dropped 5 bases and J dropped 8; count of bases not matched to a gene: 6. The CDR3 consists of 14 residues. The germline CDR1 and CDR2 sequences are MNHEY and SVGEGT. For the CDR3, the DNA is TGTGCCAGCAGTCGCGGGACAGGGACCGAAAAACTGTTTTTT. As protein: CASSRGTGTEKLFF.

The CDR3 is CAWSERASYNSPLHF. The DNA of the CDR3 is TGTGCCTGGAGTGAGAGGGCCTCCTATAATTCACCCCTCCACTTT. V is TRBV30 and J is TRBJ1-6; no firm D call. V was pared by 1 base and J by 0 bases, with 7 bases between. CDR3 size: 15 residues. CDR1 and CDR2 from the germline V gene are GTSNPN and SVGIG (reference sequence).

Here the CDR3 reads CASLGGGNEQFF. The CDR3 DNA sequence: TGTGCCAGCCTGGGCGGAGGCAATGAGCAGTTCTTC. This sequence joins TRBV2 and TRBJ2-1, with a weak D call TRBD2 (5 bases). Trimming stripped 8 bases from V and 6 bases from J, with 11 bases between. Germline V gene data show CDR1 as SNHLY and CDR2 as FYNNEI. There are 12 residues in the CDR3.

A few counts support this clone. The DNA of the CDR3 is TGTGCCAGCAGTTTTGTACGTGAGCAGTTCTTC. Translating it yields CASSFVREQFF. V gene TRBV12-3 or TRBV12-4 combines with J gene TRBJ2-1; unclear D gene. V was cut by 3 bases and J by 9 bases, with 6 bases left in between. The CDR3 has 11 amino acids.

The CDR3 DNA follows: TGCGCCAGCAGCTCCGCGGGGTTAGATACGCAGTATTTT. Its translation is CASSSAGLDTQYF. The chain uses TRBV5-1 and TRBJ2-3; possibly TRBD2 for D (6 bases). Looked up from germline, CDR1 is SGHRS and CDR2 is YFSETQ. Trimming stripped 3 bases from V and 5 bases from J, with 10 bases between. This CDR3 contains 13 residues.

The rearrangement joins TRBV7-6 to TRBJ2-1; 8 bases align to TRBD1. This CDR3 has 14 residues. Germline CDR1 and CDR2: SGHVS and FNYEAQ. V shed 1 base, J shed 6 bases, and the junction held 2 bases outside the gene matches. The CDR3 here is CASSLGDRGNEQFF. The CDR3 coding sequence is TGTGCCAGCAGCTTAGGAGACAGGGGCAATGAGCAGTTCTTC.